Each of the 7 T cell receptor beta chains below was sequenced from the same sample in a study of T cells in localized non-small cell lung cancer. Sequencing used immunoSEQ multiplex PCR; TCRdb keeps in-frame clones, though not all of them. The data show 17,000 or so clones, with roughly 90% seen just once and under 4.5% held by the top ten. The source material was peripheral blood, sampled before any cancer treatment. The receptors shown here come from a male donor at least 60 years old with stage II squamous cell lung carcinoma.

The CDR3 nucleotides are TGTGCCAGCAGTAACTCCGGGGGCGGGAGAGGAACCGGGGAGCTGTTTTTT. This encodes CASSNSGGGRGTGELFF. V usage is TRBV28 and J usage is TRBJ2-2; TRBD2 is a possible D gene (7 bases). Germline V gene data show CDR1 as MDHEN and CDR2 as SYDVKM. The CDR3 consists of 17 residues. The V gene lost 5 bases and the J gene lost 5 bases, with 21 bases spanning the gap. Full variable domain (rest looked up from reference TRBV28 and TRBJ2-2): DVKVTQSSRYLVKRTGEKVFLECVQDMDHENMFWYRQDPGLGLRLIYFSYDVKMKEKGDIPEGYSVSREKKERFSLILESASTNQTSMYLCASSNSGGGRGTGELFFGEGSRLTVL.

The chain couples TRBV6-5 to TRBJ2-3; the D gene is possibly TRBD1 (5 bases). Germline CDR1 MNHEY, CDR2 SVGAGI. The CDR3 runs to 14 residues. Trimming removed 2 bases at V and 5 bases at J, with 11 bases between. CDR3 nucleotide sequence: TGTGCCAGCAGTTACGGCCAGGGTAGAGATACGCAGTATTTT. Protein product: CASSYGQGRDTQYF.

V gene TRBV6-5 combines with J gene TRBJ2-1, with 10 bases identical to TRBD1. Germline V gives CDR1 MNHEY, CDR2 SVGAGI. With 2 bases clipped from V and 12 bases from J, the junction kept 4 bases outside the gene matches. The CDR3 extends over 13 amino acids. In nucleotides, the CDR3 is TGTGCCAGCAGTTACACGGGACAGGGGTCGCAGTTCTTC. This translates into CASSYTGQGSQFF.

J is TRBJ2-1 and V is TRBV7-8; D gene unclear. Germline assignment: CDR1 SGHVS and CDR2 FQNEAQ. V gave up 5 bases and J gave up 0 bases, with 11 bases separating them. The CDR3 covers 15 residues. In DNA, the CDR3 is TGTGCCAGCAGCCGTTCTTCGAGCTCCTACAATGAGCAGTTCTTC. Its translation: CASSRSSSSYNEQFF.

This chain connects TRBV5-4 to TRBJ2-2, with unresolved D. The CDR3 extends over 15 amino acids. V lost 4 bases and J lost 0, with 10 bases in between. CDR1 is SGHNT, CDR2 YYREEE, per germline (reference sequence). The CDR3 nucleotides are TGTGCCAGCAGCCCCTCTTTAACGAACACCGGGGAGCTGTTTTTT. Protein sequence: CASSPSLTNTGELFF.

V is TRBV11-3 and J is TRBJ2-2; D call uncertain. Per germline, CDR1 SGHNT and CDR2 YENEEA. V lost 5 bases and J 5 bases, leaving 12 bases between the germline ends. The CDR3 runs to 14 residues. The CDR3 nucleotides read TGTGCCAGCAGCGCCCATTGGGGTACCGGGGAGCTGTTTTTT. Amino acid sequence: CASSAHWGTGELFF.

This chain joins TRBV21-1 and TRBJ2-2; TRBD2, the D gene given by the table, was not confirmed from the DNA. TRBV21-1 is labeled a pseudogene. The CDR3 is made up of 14 amino acids. The CDR3 region has the DNA TGTGCCAGCAGCAGGGAGAAAAACACCGGGGAGCTGTTTTTT. Translating gives CASSREKNTGELFF.